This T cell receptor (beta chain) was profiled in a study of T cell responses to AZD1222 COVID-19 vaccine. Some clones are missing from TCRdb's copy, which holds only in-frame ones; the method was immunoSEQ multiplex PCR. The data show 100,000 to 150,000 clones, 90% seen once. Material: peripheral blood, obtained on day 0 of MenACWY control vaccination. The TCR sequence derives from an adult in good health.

The CDR3 bases are TGTGCCAGCAGTTTAGGACAAGCGGAGGGCCCCCAGCATTTT. Translating it yields CASSLGQAEGPQHF. The V call is TRBV6-5, the J call TRBJ1-5; possibly TRBD1 for D (5 bases). In germline, CDR1 is MNHEY, CDR2 SVGAGI. The CDR3 runs to 14 residues. V gave up 4 bases and J gave up 10 bases, with 17 bases separating them.